The 25 T cell receptor beta chains presented below share a single source sample, sequenced in a study of read filtering for tumor transcriptome and immune sequencing. From approximately 430 ng of RNA, a library with molecular barcoded alpha/delta and beta/gamma adaptors was made. TCRdb ran MiXCR on the reads and lists one entry per CDR3 protein. The sample records approximately 57,000 distinct CDR3 sequences, over 9% being singletons. The sample comprised a population of CD138-negative cells sorted from bone marrow. These TCRs come from a donor aged 40 or over with multiple myeloma.

This clonotype was picked up many times. This rearrangement joins TRBV12-3 or TRBV12-4 to TRBJ2-3; possibly TRBD2 for D (5 bases). The CDR3 has 16 residues. V lost 5 bases and J lost 1, with 16 bases in between. The CDR3 here is CASSRHSLRGTDTQYF. The CDR3 DNA follows: TGTGCCAGCAGTCGGCACTCCTTGAGGGGCACAGATACGCAGTATTTT.

The rearrangement joins TRBV6-1 to TRBJ2-3, with unresolved D. CDR3 length: 12 amino acids. Between the trimmed V and J ends, which lost 7 bases and 4 bases, there was a span of 9 bases. Germline assignment: CDR1 MNHNS and CDR2 SASEGT. CDR3 nucleotide sequence: TGTGCCAGCACCCTGAGAGCAGATACGCAGTATTTT. Protein product: CASTLRADTQYF.

This clonotype has ten or more counts. The chain is built from TRBV10-1 and TRBJ2-1; perhaps D is TRBD1 or TRBD2 (5 bases each). V lost 6 bases and J lost 2, with 14 bases in between. This CDR3 has 15 amino acids. Germline-derived CDR1 and CDR2 are WNHNN and SYGVQD (reference sequence). CDR3 bases: TGCGCCAGCAGAAACGGGGCTACACCCTACAATGAGCAGTTCTTC. Translated: CASRNGATPYNEQFF.

Ten or more counts support this clonotype. This rearrangement joins TRBV3-1 to TRBJ2-5; D possibly uses TRBD1 or TRBD2 (5 bases each). The CDR3 contains 15 residues. CDR1 is LGHDT and CDR2 is YNNKEL in the germline V gene (reference sequence). Trimming left V 2 bases short and J 3 bases short, with 13 bases between. The CDR3 nucleotides read TGTGCCAGCAGCCAAACCCCGGGGACCGAAGAGACCCAGTACTTC. It translates to CASSQTPGTEETQYF.

The chain has TRBV7-9 and TRBJ1-2; 7 bases align to TRBD1. Germline trimming cut 4 bases from V and 8 bases from J; bases unmatched to any gene: 13. Germline V lookup: CDR1 SEHNR, CDR2 FQNEAQ (reference sequence). The CDR3 loop spans 15 amino acids. CDR3 residues: CASSSISGQMGGYTF. In nucleotides, the CDR3 is TGTGCCAGCAGCTCGATATCGGGACAGATGGGAGGCTACACCTTC.

Details on this clonotype: This likely stems from a read error, as it lies one base from a far larger clone. V and J are TRBV7-9 and TRBJ1-1; D not resolved. The DNA matches TRBJ1-6 better at its end, which makes the J call doubtful. The length of the CDR3 is 14 residues. CDR1 is SEHNR and CDR2 is FQNEAQ in the germline V gene (reference sequence). CDR3 sequence (DNA): TGTGCCAGCAGCCAGCCTACAGAGCATACACTCCTCCACTTT. The encoded protein is CASSQPTEHTLLHF.

This clonotype was recorded at least ten times. The J gene is TRBJ2-3, the V gene TRBV20-1; 7 bases map to TRBD2. The V gene's germline CDR1 is DFQATT and CDR2 SNEGSKA (reference sequence). The CDR3 loop spans 14 amino acids. V shed 3 bases and J 3 bases; nucleotides not matched to a gene: 6. CDR3 DNA: TGCAGTGCTAGTTACAGCGGGGCAACAGATACGCAGTATTTT. The encoded protein is CSASYSGATDTQYF.

The sample holds many counts of this clonotype. V usage is TRBV6-4 and J usage is TRBJ1-2, with TRBD1 as a possible D gene (5 bases). V lost 0 bases and J 9 bases, leaving 8 bases between the germline ends. Germline V gene sequence: CDR1 MRHNA, CDR2 SNTAGT. This CDR3 comprises 12 residues. This chain's CDR3 is CASSDSRQRYTF. The CDR3 DNA is TGTGCCAGCAGTGACTCGAGACAGCGCTACACCTTC.

The table lists this clonotype with many counts. The gene calls are TRBV6-5 and TRBJ2-4; maybe TRBD2 (5 bases). The CDR3 spans 15 residues. Trimming removed 6 bases from V and 3 bases from J, with 15 bases in between. Looked up from germline, CDR1 is MNHEY and CDR2 is SVGAGI. The CDR3 here is CASRGSRKSKNIQYF. The CDR3, as DNA: TGTGCCAGCAGGGGGAGCAGAAAAAGCAAAAACATTCAGTACTTC.

The sample holds many counts of this clonotype. This chain links TRBV4-1 with TRBJ2-1; possibly TRBD1 or TRBD2 for D (5 bases each). This CDR3 comprises 13 residues. The V and J ends lost 1 base and 16 bases respectively, with 17 bases between them. Germline CDR1 reads MGHRA; CDR2 reads YSYEKL. The CDR3, as DNA: TGCGCCAGCAGCCAAGTGCCGAGGGGTGAGGGCTTCTTC. This encodes CASSQVPRGEGFF.

This clonotype was found many times. V is TRBV19 and J is TRBJ2-3; D possibly corresponds to TRBD2 (6 bases). Trimming shortened V by 3 bases and J by 2 bases, and 6 bases separated the two germline ends. CDR3 size: 13 residues. Per the germline V gene, CDR1 is LNHDA and CDR2 is SQIVND (reference sequence). Here the CDR3 reads CASSMGLTDTQYF. The CDR3 coding sequence is TGTGCCAGTAGTATGGGACTCACAGATACGCAGTATTTT.

The sample holds many counts of this clonotype. The CDR3 reads CSASIHNEQFF. The DNA for the CDR3 is TGCAGTGCTAGCATACACAATGAGCAGTTCTTC. The V call is TRBV20-1, the J call TRBJ2-1; D remains unclear. The CDR3 runs 11 residues. V dropped 3 bases and J dropped 5 bases, with 5 bases sitting between them. Germline V lookup: CDR1 DFQATT, CDR2 SNEGSKA (reference sequence).

The table lists this clonotype with many counts. V usage is TRBV19 and J usage is TRBJ2-1; 8 nucleotides line up with TRBD2. Losses at the gene ends were 8 bases for V and 4 bases for J; bases not matched to a gene: 10. Germline V gene lookup returns CDR1 LNHDA and CDR2 SQIVND (reference sequence). The CDR3 is made up of 15 amino acids. CDR3 in DNA: TGTGCCAGTTCCCGCGGGGGGTCGATTTACAATGAGCAGTTCTTC. Translated, it gives CASSRGGSIYNEQFF.

In DNA, the CDR3 is TGCGCCAGCAGCTTGGCCGACGTCGTCGATGAGCAGTTCTTC. It yields the protein CASSLADVVDEQFF. The chain links TRBV5-1 to TRBJ2-1; D gene ambiguous. The V end was cut by 0 bases, the J end by 8 bases, with 12 bases between. This CDR3 region has 14 residues. CDR1 is SGHRS, CDR2 YFSETQ, per germline. The full variable domain, rest sourced from reference TRBV5-1 and TRBJ2-1, is KAGVTQTPRYLIKTRGQQVTLSCSPISGHRSVSWYQQTPGQGLQFLFEYFSETQRNKGNFPGRFSGRQFSNSRSEMNVSTLELGDSALYLCASSLADVVDEQFFGPGTRLTVL.

This clonotype was recorded many times. CDR3: CASSLETWGEQFF. The CDR3 DNA follows: TGTGCCAGCAGCTTAGAAACCTGGGGTGAGCAGTTCTTC. V and J are TRBV11-3 and TRBJ2-1; D not certain. The ends were cut back, 0 bases at V and 9 bases at J, with 9 bases in the middle. This CDR3 is 13 amino acids long. Germline V gene data show CDR1 as SGHNT and CDR2 as YENEEA.

This clonotype has ten or more counts. V gene TRBV29-1 combines with J gene TRBJ1-1; weak D call: TRBD1 (6 bases). The length of the CDR3 is 14 residues. Between the trimmed V and J ends, which lost 7 bases and 4 bases, there was a span of 19 bases. CDR1 SQVTM and CDR2 ANQGSEA come from the germline V gene. The CDR3 DNA reads as TGCAGCGCTCCGACAGGTTCTTCGGGCACTGAAGCTTTCTTT. Protein sequence: CSAPTGSSGTEAFF.

Ten or more counts support this clonotype. The chain links TRBV5-1 to TRBJ2-3; D remains ambiguous. Per the germline V gene, CDR1 is SGHRS and CDR2 is YFSETQ. The V gene lost 6 bases and the J gene lost 2 bases, with 10 bases spanning the gap. This CDR3 spans 13 amino acids. CDR3 nucleotide sequence: TGCGCCAGCATGGCAGATAACACAGATACGCAGTATTTT. Translating gives CASMADNTDTQYF.

This clonotype was counted at least ten times. V usage is TRBV5-1 and J usage is TRBJ2-5; no clear D gene. Germline CDR1 reads SGHRS; CDR2 reads YFSETQ. V lost 7 bases and J 6 bases, leaving 13 bases between the germline ends. This CDR3 has 12 amino acids. The chain's CDR3 is CASESPQKTQYF. The DNA of the CDR3 is TGCGCCAGCGAATCCCCCCAGAAGACCCAGTACTTC.

This clonotype was found a few times. V and J are TRBV12-3 or TRBV12-4 and TRBJ2-7; TRBD1 agrees at 8 bases. V was clipped by 4 bases and J by 5 bases; unmatched bases: 10. The CDR3 length is 15 residues. CDR3 sequence reads: CASSSPGQGQNEQYF. The CDR3 region has the DNA TGTGCCAGCAGTTCCCCTGGACAGGGACAGAACGAGCAGTACTTC.

As concerns this clonotype: The CDR3 end shows no conserved phenylalanine or tryptophan, and so a read error is likely. The chain employs TRBV5-1 and TRBJ2-1; no clear D. Trimming cost V 6 bases and J 7 bases, with 17 bases left between them. The CDR3 has 14 residues. Germline V lookup: CDR1 SGHRS, CDR2 YFSETQ. In DNA form, the CDR3 reads TGCGCCAGCAACTGGCGTGGCACGCCTAATGAGCAGTTCCTC. It encodes CASNWRGTPNEQFL.

This clonotype was seen many times. This chain links TRBV6-1 with TRBJ2-1; D gene unclear. V was shortened by 5 bases and J by 5 bases, with 10 bases between the two germline ends. This CDR3 region has 13 residues. The V gene's germline CDR1 is MNHNS and CDR2 SASEGT. CDR3 protein: CASSLLGDNEQFF. The CDR3 region has the DNA TGTGCCAGCAGTTTACTCGGAGACAATGAGCAGTTCTTC.

To note about this clonotype: It may be a read error: a sequence one base away is much more abundant. The chain joins TRBV5-1 to TRBJ2-3, with D tentatively TRBD1 or TRBD2 (5 bases each). This CDR3 is 15 amino acids long. The germline gives CDR1 SGHRS, CDR2 YFSETQ. The CDR3 loop is CASSSISAGTGTQYF. The CDR3 nucleotides are TGCGCCAGCAGCTCGATCTCCGCGGGCACAGGTACGCAGTATTTT.

This chain connects TRBV6-1 to TRBJ1-1, with D uncertain. Germline assignment: CDR1 MNHNS and CDR2 SASEGT. This CDR3 has 15 amino acids. V was cut by 3 bases and J by 0 bases, with 11 bases left in between. The CDR3 bases are TGTGCCAGCAGTGAGTACGGAGGGATGAACACTGAAGCTTTCTTT. Its protein is CASSEYGGMNTEAFF.

Many counts were recorded for this clonotype. The chain uses TRBV3-1 and TRBJ2-2, with unresolved D. The CDR3 extends over 14 amino acids. The germline V gene encodes CDR1 LGHDT and CDR2 YNNKEL (reference sequence). Trimming removed 2 bases at V and 3 bases at J, with 7 bases between. For the CDR3, the DNA is TGTGCCAGCAGCCAAAGAAGCGACACCGGGGAGCTGTTTTTT. Its translation is CASSQRSDTGELFF. The full variable domain, completed using reference TRBV3-1 and TRBJ2-2, is DTAVSQTPKYLVTQMGNDKSIKCEQNLGHDTMYWYKQDSKKFLKIMFSYNNKELIINETVPNRFSPKSPDKAHLNLHINSLELGDSAVYFCASSQRSDTGELFFGEGSRLTVL.

As concerns this clonotype: At one end the junction does not follow the germline gene, possibly because of a read error. The chain links TRBV7-8 to TRBJ1-4; 7 bases are a match to TRBD1. This CDR3 is built from 13 residues. The germline gives CDR1 SGHVS, CDR2 FQNEAQ. The CDR3 DNA is TGTGCCAGCCAGAGACAGGGTTATGAAGAACTGTTTTTT. It yields the protein CASQRQGYEELFF.